These 17 T cell receptor beta chains came from one sample sequenced in a study of CD8 T cells in Susac syndrome (dated by TCRdb to the late 2010s). The method was the immunoSEQ multiplex PCR assay. RNA was extracted using the RNeasy kit, and about 0.5 to 1 microgram was reverse transcribed with random hexamers. TCRdb reworked the public reads: Q25 trimming with fastp, MiXCR clone assembly, productive beta chains retained. CDR3 protein duplicates are merged, each entry listing the most common genes and DNA. This sample comprises more than 150,000 distinct CDR3 sequences, 95% of them detected only once. The ten largest clonotypes hold roughly 0.093% of the sample. The sequencing sample was made of CD4+ T cells from PBMCs. These receptors originate from a human donor with Susac syndrome.

This clonotype was picked up one time. The chain uses TRBV10-3 and TRBJ1-5, with 9 bases identical to TRBD1. CDR3 length: 14 residues. Trimming removed 6 bases from V and 6 bases from J; junction bases left unmatched: 6. CDR1 and CDR2 (germline): ENHRY, SYGVKD. The CDR3 sequence: CAISPDRGSQPQHF. In DNA, the CDR3 is TGTGCCATCAGCCCTGACAGGGGGAGTCAGCCCCAGCATTTT.

This clonotype has only a few counts. This chain connects TRBV12-3 or TRBV12-4 to TRBJ1-1; D is undetermined. V lost 8 bases to trimming and J lost 1 base, with 8 bases between them. CDR3 size: 12 residues. CDR3 nucleotides: TGTGCCAGCTCACCGGGGAACACTGAAGCTTTCTTT. Translated, it gives CASSPGNTEAFF.

The chain employs TRBV4-3 and TRBJ2-3; D may be TRBD2 (5 bases). Germline CDR1 is LGHNA and CDR2 is YSLEER. The CDR3 consists of 15 residues. V shed 3 bases and J shed 0 bases, with 10 bases lying between them. The CDR3 coding sequence is TGCGCCAGCAGCCAGTATGCGGGTAGCACAGATACGCAGTATTTT. It encodes CASSQYAGSTDTQYF.

This clonotype was observed a few times. V usage is TRBV6-1 and J usage is TRBJ2-2, with D unresolved. CDR3 length equals 13 residues. With 8 bases removed from V and 0 bases from J, the gap between germline ends came to 7 bases. Germline V lookup: CDR1 MNHNS, CDR2 SASEGT. As DNA, the CDR3 is TGTGCCAGCGGCCGCGCGAACACCGGGGAGCTGTTTTTT. It encodes CASGRANTGELFF.

The chain employs TRBV7-3 and TRBJ2-1; 8 bases fit TRBD2. Germline CDR1 SGHTA, CDR2 FQGTGA. The length of the CDR3 is 14 residues. Trimming cost V 8 bases and J 4 bases; bases outside gene matches: 7. For the CDR3, the DNA is TGTGCCAGCTCCACTAGCGGACGATACAATGAGCAGTTCTTC. Protein product: CASSTSGRYNEQFF.

The chain recombines TRBV24-1 with TRBJ2-7; TRBD1 matches at 9 bases. The J segment lost 5 bases and the V segment lost 2 bases, leaving 6 bases of the junction unmatched. The CDR3 extends over 15 amino acids. CDR1 is KGHDR and CDR2 is SFDVKD in the germline V gene. The CDR3 region has the DNA TGTGCCACCAGTGATTCCGGGACAGGGCTGGACGAGCAGTACTTC. Its protein is CATSDSGTGLDEQYF.

The rearrangement uses TRBV6-5 and TRBJ1-3; the D is unclear. V was shortened by 8 bases and J by 4 bases, with 15 bases between the two germline ends. The CDR3 sequence is 14 residues long. Germline CDR1 MNHEY, CDR2 SVGAGI. CDR3 DNA sequence: TGTGCCAGCGCTTCCACCCGGGCAGGAAACACCATATATTTT. Translated: CASASTRAGNTIYF.

The chain employs TRBV20-1 and TRBJ2-7, with 7 bases fitting TRBD1. Germline CDR1 is DFQATT and CDR2 is SNEGSKA (reference sequence). The CDR3 consists of 11 residues. With 6 bases clipped from V and 6 bases from J, the junction kept 5 bases outside the gene matches. The CDR3 DNA reads TGCAGTGCAACAACAGGGGTCGAGCAGTACTTC. Translating it yields CSATTGVEQYF.

This clonotype has only one observation. The V and J genes are TRBV30 and TRBJ1-6, with D possibly TRBD1 on 6 matching bases. This CDR3 has 13 amino acids. The V gene lost 5 bases and the J gene lost 3 bases, with 8 bases spanning the gap. Germline CDR1 reads GTSNPN; CDR2 reads SVGIG (reference sequence). The DNA of the CDR3 is TGTGCCTGGGACAGGAGCTATAATTCACCCCTCCACTTT. This translates into CAWDRSYNSPLHF.

This rearrangement joins TRBV18 to TRBJ1-1; D unclear. With 4 bases removed from V and 4 bases from J, the gap between germline ends came to 10 bases. Germline V gene lookup returns CDR1 KGHSH and CDR2 LQKENI. This CDR3 is built from 13 residues. The CDR3 nucleotides read TGTGCCAGCTCACGTTCGAGTGGCACTGAAGCTTTCTTT. Its protein product is CASSRSSGTEAFF. The entire variable domain, with the rest obtained from reference TRBV18 and TRBJ1-1, is as follows: NAGVMQNPRHLVRRRGQEARLRCSPMKGHSHVYWYRQLPEEGLKFMVYLQKENIIDESGMPKERFSAEFPKEGPSILRIQQVVRGDSAAYFCASSRSSGTEAFFGQGTRLTVV.

The chain is built from TRBV9 and TRBJ2-2; 8 positions agree with TRBD2. Trimming removed 0 bases from V and 4 bases from J; junction bases left unmatched: 5. Germline CDR1 is SGDLS and CDR2 is YYNGEE. This CDR3 has 16 amino acids. DNA for the CDR3: TGTGCCAGCAGCGTAGCCGGGGGGGTTATCACCGGGGAGCTGTTTTTT. This translates into CASSVAGGVITGELFF.

The genes are TRBV19 and TRBJ2-7; weak D call: TRBD1 (6 bases). This CDR3 comprises 13 residues. V was shortened by 6 bases and J by 2 bases, with 11 bases between the two germline ends. Germline CDR1 and CDR2: LNHDA and SQIVND (reference sequence). In DNA, the CDR3 is TGTGCCAGTAGCTACAGGGTCACCTACGAGCAGTACTTC. This gives the protein CASSYRVTYEQYF.

The V and J genes are TRBV29-1 and TRBJ2-6; D gene ambiguous. This CDR3 contains 13 residues. Between the trimmed V and J ends, which lost 7 bases and 0 bases, there was a span of 7 bases. Germline CDR1 SQVTM, CDR2 ANQGSEA. For the CDR3, the DNA is TGCAGCGCAACAGACTCTGGGGCCAACGTCCTGACTTTC. As protein: CSATDSGANVLTF.

This chain uses TRBV29-1 with TRBJ2-2; a weak D match, TRBD1 (5 bases). This CDR3 spans 15 amino acids. Between the trimmed V and J ends, which lost 7 bases and 1 base, there was a span of 16 bases. Per germline, CDR1 SQVTM and CDR2 ANQGSEA. CDR3 sequence reads: CSAAALGENTGELFF. The DNA for the CDR3 is TGCAGCGCGGCCGCTTTAGGGGAGAACACCGGGGAGCTGTTTTTT.

The V call is TRBV3-1, the J call TRBJ2-2; no clear D gene. V was pared by 3 bases and J by 1 base, with 9 bases between. CDR1 and CDR2 from the germline V gene are LGHDT and YNNKEL (reference sequence). The CDR3 loop spans 15 amino acids. The CDR3 protein is CASSHKGLNTGELFF. Written as DNA, the CDR3 is TGTGCCAGCAGCCACAAGGGCCTGAACACCGGGGAGCTGTTTTTT.

The chain has TRBV30 and TRBJ1-6; a possible D gene is TRBD1 (6 bases). Germline loops: CDR1 GTSNPN, CDR2 SVGIG (reference sequence). The CDR3 is 13 residues long. The CDR3 DNA sequence: TGTGCTTGGGGGAGGGGGTATAATTCACCCCTCCACTTT. Amino acids: CAWGRGYNSPLHF.

This rearrangement joins TRBV5-6 to TRBJ2-7; D is possibly TRBD1 (6 bases). This CDR3 has 13 amino acids. The germline V and J ends were trimmed by 3 bases and 3 bases, with 10 bases remaining between them. Germline V CDR1 and CDR2: SGHDT, YYEEEE. CDR3 loop: CASSYDRNYEQYF. CDR3 nucleotide sequence: TGTGCCAGCAGCTACGACAGGAACTACGAGCAGTACTTC.